This passage covers 10 T cell receptor beta chains from one sample sequenced in a study of CD8 T cells in ankylosing spondylitis. Each CDR3 protein gets one entry after TCRdb re-called the 5' RACE reads with MiXCR. This sample has 100,000 or so distinct CDR3 sequences, with 20% to 30% found just once. Material: synovial fluid, either unsorted or a sorted T cell fraction (not recorded which). All receptors derive from a male donor with ankylosing spondylitis.

This clonotype was detected only a few times. The chain carries TRBV12-3 or TRBV12-4 and TRBJ2-7; possible D gene TRBD1, 7 bases. The V end lost 5 bases, the J end lost 4 bases, and 12 bases lay between the germline ends. The CDR3 covers 13 residues. The CDR3 spells CASSGRDRYEQYV. DNA for the CDR3: TGTGCCAGCAGTGGGCGGGACAGATACGAGCAGTACGTC.

The V call is TRBV12-3 or TRBV12-4, the J call TRBJ2-2; 9 nucleotides match TRBD2. With V trimmed by 6 bases and J by 2 bases, 7 bases remained unmatched. The CDR3 consists of 16 residues. This chain's CDR3 is CASSRPSGANTGELFF. CDR3 sequence (DNA): TGTGCCAGCAGCCGGCCTAGCGGGGCCAACACCGGGGAGCTGTTTTTT.

This clonotype was seen many times. The chain joins TRBV10-1 to TRBJ2-2; no firm D call. Trimming stripped 4 bases from V and 1 base from J, with 7 bases between. This CDR3 is 14 amino acids long. Germline V CDR1 and CDR2: WNHNN, SYGVQD (reference sequence). The CDR3 loop is CASSGPRNTGELFF. The CDR3 bases are TGCGCCAGCAGTGGTCCGAGGAACACCGGGGAGCTGTTTTTT.

The chain uses TRBV10-2 and TRBJ2-7; 10 positions match TRBD1. Per germline, CDR1 WSHSY and CDR2 SAAADI. V was pared by 7 bases and J by 2 bases, with 5 bases of the junction left unmatched. CDR3 length: 14 amino acids. The CDR3: CASTRTGGTYEQYF. Written as DNA, the CDR3 is TGCGCCAGCACCAGGACAGGGGGGACCTACGAGCAGTACTTC.

This chain uses TRBV7-2 with TRBJ1-1; D is perhaps TRBD1 (5 bases). Germline assignment: CDR1 SGHTA and CDR2 FQGNSA. Trimming took 5 bases from V and 4 from J, leaving 14 bases between them. The CDR3 totals 14 residues. The DNA for the CDR3 is TGTGCCAGCAGCGCGGGGACGAAGCGCACTGAAGCTTTCTTT. It specifies CASSAGTKRTEAFF.

The chain recombines TRBV7-9 with TRBJ1-5; D uncertain. The germline V and J ends were trimmed by 1 base and 12 bases, with 22 bases remaining between them. The germline V gene has CDR1 SEHNR and CDR2 FQNEAQ (reference sequence). This CDR3 is built from 16 residues. The CDR3 protein is CASSLVRGGRAVFQHF. In nucleotides, the CDR3 is TGTGCCAGCAGCTTAGTCCGGGGAGGGCGGGCGGTATTCCAGCATTTT.

V gene TRBV30 combines with J gene TRBJ2-1; D is uncertain. Trimming pared 2 bases from V and 6 bases from J, leaving 8 bases between. Germline CDR1 reads GTSNPN; CDR2 reads SVGIG (reference sequence). The CDR3 spans 12 residues. CDR3 in amino acids: CAWSPRPNEQFF. The CDR3 nucleotides are TGTGCCTGGAGTCCCCGCCCCAATGAGCAGTTCTTC.

V is TRBV5-1 and J is TRBJ2-7; D gene uncertain. The CDR3 is made up of 13 amino acids. The ends were cut back, 0 bases at V and 6 bases at J, with 10 bases in the middle. CDR1 and CDR2 (germline): SGHRS, YFSETQ. CDR3 nucleotide sequence: TGCGCCAGCAGCTTGGTGACGGCCGTCGAGCAGTACTTC. Translation: CASSLVTAVEQYF.

The chain uses TRBV5-1 and TRBJ2-3, with 10 nucleotides matching TRBD2. Germline values: CDR1 SGHRS, CDR2 YFSETQ. The CDR3 consists of 18 residues. Trimming took 0 bases from V and 2 from J; bases not matched to a gene: 9. The CDR3 loop is CASSLARTSGIDTDTQYF. For the CDR3, the DNA is TGCGCCAGCAGCTTGGCCCGGACTAGCGGAATAGACACAGATACGCAGTATTTT.

This clonotype was counted only a few times. CDR3 amino acids: CASSLVYGDSYEQYF. For the CDR3, the DNA is TGTGCCAGCAGTTTAGTATACGGTGACTCCTACGAGCAGTACTTC. The rearrangement links TRBV27 to TRBJ2-7, with no clear D. The V and J ends lost 2 bases and 0 bases respectively, with 11 bases between them. CDR1 is MNHEY and CDR2 is SMNVEV in the germline V gene (reference sequence). CDR3 size: 15 residues.